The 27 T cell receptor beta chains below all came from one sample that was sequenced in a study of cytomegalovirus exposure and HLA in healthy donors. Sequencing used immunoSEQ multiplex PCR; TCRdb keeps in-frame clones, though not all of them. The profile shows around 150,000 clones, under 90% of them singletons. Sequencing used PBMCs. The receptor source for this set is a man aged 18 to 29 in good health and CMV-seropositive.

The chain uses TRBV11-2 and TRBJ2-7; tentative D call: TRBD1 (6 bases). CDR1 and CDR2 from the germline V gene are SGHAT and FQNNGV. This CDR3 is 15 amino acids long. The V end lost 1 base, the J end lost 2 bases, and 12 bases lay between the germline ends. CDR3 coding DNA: TGTGCCAGCAGCTTAGGACAGGCTAATACCTACGAGCAGTACTTC. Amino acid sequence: CASSLGQANTYEQYF. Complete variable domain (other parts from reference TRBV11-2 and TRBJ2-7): EAGVAQSPRYKIIEKRQSVAFWCNPISGHATLYWYQQILGQGPKLLIQFQNNGVVDDSQLPKDRFSAERLKGVDSTLKIQPAKLEDSAVYLCASSLGQANTYEQYFGPGTRLTVT.

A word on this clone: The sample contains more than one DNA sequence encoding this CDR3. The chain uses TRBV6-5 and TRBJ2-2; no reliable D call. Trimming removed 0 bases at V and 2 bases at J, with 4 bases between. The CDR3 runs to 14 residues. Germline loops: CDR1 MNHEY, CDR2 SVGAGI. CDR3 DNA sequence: TGTGCCAGCAGTTACTCACAAAACACCGGGGAGCTGTTTTTT. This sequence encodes CASSYSQNTGELFF.

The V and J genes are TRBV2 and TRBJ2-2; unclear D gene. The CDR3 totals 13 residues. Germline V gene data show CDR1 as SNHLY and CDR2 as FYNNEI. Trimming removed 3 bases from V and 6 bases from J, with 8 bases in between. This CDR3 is CASSERIAGELFF. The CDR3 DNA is TGTGCCAGCAGTGAGAGAATAGCCGGGGAGCTGTTTTTT.

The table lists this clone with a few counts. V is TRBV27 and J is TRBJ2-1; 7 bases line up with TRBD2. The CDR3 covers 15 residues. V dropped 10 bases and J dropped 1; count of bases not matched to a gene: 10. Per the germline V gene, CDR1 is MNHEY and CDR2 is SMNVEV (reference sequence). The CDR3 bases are TGTGCCACCCAGGCGGGCGGGGGATCCTACAATGAGCAGTTCTTC. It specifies CATQAGGGSYNEQFF.

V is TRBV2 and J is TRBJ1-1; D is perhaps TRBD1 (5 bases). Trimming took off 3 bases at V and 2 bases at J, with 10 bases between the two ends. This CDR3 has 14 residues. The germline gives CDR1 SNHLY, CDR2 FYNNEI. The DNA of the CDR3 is TGTGCCAGCAGTGACAGGGTAGCAAACACTGAAGCTTTCTTT. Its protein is CASSDRVANTEAFF.

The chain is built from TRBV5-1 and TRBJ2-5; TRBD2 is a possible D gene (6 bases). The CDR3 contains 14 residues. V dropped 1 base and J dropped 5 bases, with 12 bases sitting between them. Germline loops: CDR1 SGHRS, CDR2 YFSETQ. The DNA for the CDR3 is TGCGCCAGCAGCTTGTGGCGGGAAGAGGAGACCCAGTACTTC. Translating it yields CASSLWREEETQYF.

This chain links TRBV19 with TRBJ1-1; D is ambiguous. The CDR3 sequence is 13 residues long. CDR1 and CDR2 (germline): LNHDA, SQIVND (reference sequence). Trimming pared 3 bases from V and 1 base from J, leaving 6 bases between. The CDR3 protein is CASSIQWNTEAFF. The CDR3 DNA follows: TGTGCCAGTAGTATTCAGTGGAACACTGAAGCTTTCTTT.

The chain's CDR3 is CASKLQGTYQETQYF. CDR3 coding DNA: TGTGCCAGCAAGCTACAGGGGACGTACCAAGAGACCCAGTACTTC. This chain joins TRBV2 and TRBJ2-5, with 7 bases identical to TRBD1. V was pared by 7 bases and J by 0 bases, with 8 bases of the junction left unmatched. In germline, CDR1 is SNHLY, CDR2 FYNNEI. CDR3 length: 15 residues.

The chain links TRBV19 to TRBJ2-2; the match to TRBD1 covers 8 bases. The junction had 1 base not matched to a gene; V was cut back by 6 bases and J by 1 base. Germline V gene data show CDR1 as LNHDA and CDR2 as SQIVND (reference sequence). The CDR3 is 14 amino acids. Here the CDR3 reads CASRGTGNTGELFF. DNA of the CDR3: TGTGCCAGTAGAGGGACAGGGAACACCGGGGAGCTGTTTTTT.

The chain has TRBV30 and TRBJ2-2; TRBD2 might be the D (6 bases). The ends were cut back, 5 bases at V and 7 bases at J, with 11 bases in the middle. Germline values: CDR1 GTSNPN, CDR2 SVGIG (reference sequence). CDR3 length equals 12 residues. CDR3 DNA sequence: TGTGCCTGGGGAGGGGTTCACGGGGAGCTGTTTTTT. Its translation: CAWGGVHGELFF.

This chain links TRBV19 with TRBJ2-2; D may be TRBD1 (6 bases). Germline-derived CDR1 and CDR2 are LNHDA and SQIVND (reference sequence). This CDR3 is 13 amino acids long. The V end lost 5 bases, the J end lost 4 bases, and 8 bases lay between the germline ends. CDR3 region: CASSYRVTGELFF. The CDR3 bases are TGTGCCAGTAGTTACAGGGTCACCGGGGAGCTGTTTTTT.

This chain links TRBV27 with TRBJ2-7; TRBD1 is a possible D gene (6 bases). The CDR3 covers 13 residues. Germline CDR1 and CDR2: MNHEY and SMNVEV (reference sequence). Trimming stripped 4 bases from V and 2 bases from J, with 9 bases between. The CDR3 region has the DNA TGTGCCAGCAGTTGGGACAAAGCCTACGAGCAGTACTTC. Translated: CASSWDKAYEQYF.

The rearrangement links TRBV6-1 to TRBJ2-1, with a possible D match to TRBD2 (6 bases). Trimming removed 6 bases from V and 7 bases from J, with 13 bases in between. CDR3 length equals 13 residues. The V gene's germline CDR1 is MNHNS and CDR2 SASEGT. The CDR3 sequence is CASRSGVRNEQFF. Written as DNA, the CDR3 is TGTGCCAGCAGGTCGGGAGTGCGAAATGAGCAGTTCTTC.

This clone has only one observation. In DNA, the CDR3 is TGTGCCAGCCTAAAGGGGTGGGGATCTTATAGCAATCAGCCCCAGCATTTT. Protein product: CASLKGWGSYSNQPQHF. This chain links TRBV21-1 with TRBJ1-5; the table's D call, TRBD1, was not checked against the DNA. TRBV21-1 is deemed a pseudogene. The CDR3 sequence is 17 residues long.

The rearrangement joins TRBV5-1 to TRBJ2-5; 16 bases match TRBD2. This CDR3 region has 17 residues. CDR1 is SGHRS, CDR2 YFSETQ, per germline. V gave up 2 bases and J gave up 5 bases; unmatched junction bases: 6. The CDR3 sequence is CASSLGTSGRARETQYF. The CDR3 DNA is TGCGCCAGCAGCTTAGGGACTAGCGGGAGGGCCAGGGAGACCCAGTACTTC. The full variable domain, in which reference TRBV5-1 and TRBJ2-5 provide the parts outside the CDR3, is KAGVTQTPRYLIKTRGQQVTLSCSPISGHRSVSWYQQTPGQGLQFLFEYFSETQRNKGNFPGRFSGRQFSNSRSEMNVSTLELGDSALYLCASSLGTSGRARETQYFGPGTRLLVL.

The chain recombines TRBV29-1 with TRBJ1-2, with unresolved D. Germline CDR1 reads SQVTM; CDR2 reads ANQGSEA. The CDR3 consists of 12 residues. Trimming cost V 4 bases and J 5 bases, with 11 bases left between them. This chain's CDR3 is CSVVPEDYGYTF. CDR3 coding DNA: TGCAGCGTTGTACCAGAGGATTATGGCTACACCTTC. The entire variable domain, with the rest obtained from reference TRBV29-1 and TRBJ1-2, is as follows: SAVISQKPSRDICQRGTSLTIQCQVDSQVTMMFWYRQQPGQSLTLIATANQGSEATYESGFVIDKFPISRPNLTFSTLTVSNMSPEDSSIYLCSVVPEDYGYTFGSGTRLTVV.

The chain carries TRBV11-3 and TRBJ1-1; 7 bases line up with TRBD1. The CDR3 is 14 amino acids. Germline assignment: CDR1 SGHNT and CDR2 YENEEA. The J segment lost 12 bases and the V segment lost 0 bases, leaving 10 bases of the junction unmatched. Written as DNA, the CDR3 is TGTGCCAGCAGCTTAGATCGTGGCAGGGGGAAAACTTTCTTT. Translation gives CASSLDRGRGKTFF.

The CDR3 is CASSLDTGKYNEQFF. The CDR3 nucleotides are TGTGCCAGCAGCTTAGATACAGGGAAGTACAATGAGCAGTTCTTC. This chain connects TRBV11-2 to TRBJ2-1, with TRBD1 as a possible D gene (6 bases). Trimming took off 0 bases at V and 4 bases at J, with 10 bases between the two ends. CDR1 SGHAT and CDR2 FQNNGV come from the germline V gene. The CDR3 sequence is 15 residues long.

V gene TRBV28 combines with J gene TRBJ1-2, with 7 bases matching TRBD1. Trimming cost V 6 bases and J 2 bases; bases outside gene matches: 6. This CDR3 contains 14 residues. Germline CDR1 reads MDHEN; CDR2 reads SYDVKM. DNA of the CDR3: TGTGCCAGCAGATCAACAGGGGAAAACTATGGCTACACCTTC. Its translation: CASRSTGENYGYTF.

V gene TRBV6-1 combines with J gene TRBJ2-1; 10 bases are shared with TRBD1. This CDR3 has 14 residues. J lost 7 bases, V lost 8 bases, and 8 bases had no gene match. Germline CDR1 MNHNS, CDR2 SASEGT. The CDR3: CASLAGTGVNEQFF. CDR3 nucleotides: TGTGCCAGCCTAGCCGGGACAGGGGTGAATGAGCAGTTCTTC.

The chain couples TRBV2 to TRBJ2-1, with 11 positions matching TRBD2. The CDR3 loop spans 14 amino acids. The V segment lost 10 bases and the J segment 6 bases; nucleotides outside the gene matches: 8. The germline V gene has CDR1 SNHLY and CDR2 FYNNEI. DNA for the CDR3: TGTGCCACAGTTAGCGGGAGGGGGATCAATGAGCAGTTCTTC. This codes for CATVSGRGINEQFF.

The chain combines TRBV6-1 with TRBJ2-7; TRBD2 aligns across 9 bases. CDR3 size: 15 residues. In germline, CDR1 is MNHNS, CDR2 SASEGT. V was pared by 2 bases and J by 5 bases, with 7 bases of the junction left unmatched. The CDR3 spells CASSERGGRAHEQYF. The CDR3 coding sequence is TGTGCCAGCAGTGAACGCGGCGGGAGGGCCCACGAGCAGTACTTC.

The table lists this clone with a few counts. The CDR3 reads CSVAAGNQPQHF. CDR3 nucleotide sequence: TGCAGCGTTGCGGCGGGCAATCAGCCCCAGCATTTT. The chain couples TRBV29-1 to TRBJ1-5; D gene ambiguous. The V end was cut by 4 bases, the J end by 2 bases, with 6 bases between. CDR3 size: 12 residues. Looked up from germline, CDR1 is SQVTM and CDR2 is ANQGSEA.

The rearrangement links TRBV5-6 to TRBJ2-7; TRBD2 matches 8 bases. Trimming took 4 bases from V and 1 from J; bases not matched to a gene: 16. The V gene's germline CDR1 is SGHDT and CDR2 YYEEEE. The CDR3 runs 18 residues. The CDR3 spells CASSDSASGSPRSYEQYF. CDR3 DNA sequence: TGTGCCAGCAGCGACTCTGCGAGCGGGAGCCCCCGTTCCTACGAGCAGTACTTC.

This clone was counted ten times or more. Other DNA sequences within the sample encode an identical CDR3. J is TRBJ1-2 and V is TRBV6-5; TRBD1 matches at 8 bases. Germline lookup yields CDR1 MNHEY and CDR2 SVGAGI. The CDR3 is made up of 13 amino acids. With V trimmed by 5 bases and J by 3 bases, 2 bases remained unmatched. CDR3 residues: CASSQGADYGYTF. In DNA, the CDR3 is TGTGCCAGCAGTCAGGGGGCTGACTATGGCTACACCTTC.

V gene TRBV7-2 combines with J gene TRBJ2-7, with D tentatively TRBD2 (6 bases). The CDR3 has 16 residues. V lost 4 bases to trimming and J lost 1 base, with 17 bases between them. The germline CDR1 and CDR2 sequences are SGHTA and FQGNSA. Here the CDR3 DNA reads TGTGCCAGCAGCTCCCCATTGGAGGGCAGGTCCTACGAGCAGTACTTC. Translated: CASSSPLEGRSYEQYF.

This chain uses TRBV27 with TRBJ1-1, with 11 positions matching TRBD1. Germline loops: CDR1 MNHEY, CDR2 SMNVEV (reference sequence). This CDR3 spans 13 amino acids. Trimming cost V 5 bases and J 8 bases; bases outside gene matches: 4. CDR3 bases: TGTGCCAGCAGTCCCGGGACAGGGGGGGAAGCTTTCTTT. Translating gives CASSPGTGGEAFF.